One sample yielded the 29 T cell receptor beta chains listed below, sequenced in a study of blood T cells in healthy people across ages (dated by TCRdb to 2013 to 2016). The method behind the library was 5' RACE. Instrument on record: Illumina HiSeq 2500. A second PCR of roughly 7 to 11 cycles was performed with a sample-barcoded 5' primer and a J-beta primer mix. TCRdb trimmed public reads at Q25 via fastp, called clones via MiXCR and kept in-frame beta chains. Each entry merges the rows of one CDR3 protein and shows their most common DNA and genes. The sample table records about 1.4 million distinct CDR3 sequences; 59% of these occur just once. The biggest ten clones account for roughly 7% of the sample. Input material: blood. The origin of the receptors is a man aged 18 to 30 in good health.

J is TRBJ2-3 and V is TRBV29-1; D is unclear. V gave up 4 bases and J gave up 2 bases, with 19 bases separating them. The V gene's germline CDR1 is SQVTM and CDR2 ANQGSEA. The CDR3 is 16 amino acids. As DNA, the CDR3 is TGCAGCGTTGTTTATGTGCTCCCTAATTACACAGATACGCAGTATTTT. Protein product: CSVVYVLPNYTDTQYF.

This clonotype has just a few counts. The chain carries TRBV12-3 or TRBV12-4 and TRBJ2-5, with D perhaps given as TRBD1 or TRBD2 (6 bases each). This CDR3 is 14 amino acids long. With 6 bases removed from V and 5 bases from J, the gap between germline ends came to 16 bases. CDR3 loop: CASSSGAQGETQYF. CDR3 bases: TGTGCCAGCAGCTCGGGAGCCCAGGGGGAGACCCAGTACTTC.

J is TRBJ2-1 and V is TRBV28; TRBD1 or TRBD2 may be the D gene (5 bases each). CDR3 length: 13 residues. Trimming removed 4 bases at V and 8 bases at J, with 12 bases between. Germline V CDR1 and CDR2: MDHEN, SYDVKM. The CDR3 sequence: CASSWRVGDEQFF. The CDR3 region has the DNA TGTGCCAGCAGTTGGCGGGTAGGGGATGAGCAGTTCTTC. Looking up the rest from reference TRBV28 and TRBJ2-1 gives the full variable domain: DVKVTQSSRYLVKRTGEKVFLECVQDMDHENMFWYRQDPGLGLRLIYFSYDVKMKEKGDIPEGYSVSREKKERFSLILESASTNQTSMYLCASSWRVGDEQFFGPGTRLTVL.

The rearrangement uses TRBV20-1 and TRBJ2-5, with 7 bases fitting TRBD2. There are 18 residues in the CDR3. V lost 3 bases to trimming and J lost 4 bases; unmatched junction nucleotides: 20. CDR1 is DFQATT and CDR2 is SNEGSKA in the germline V gene (reference sequence). The CDR3 is CSASDPSERLATVETQYF. DNA of the CDR3: TGCAGTGCTAGTGATCCCTCAGAGAGACTAGCCACCGTAGAGACCCAGTACTTC.

This chain's CDR3 is CASSFSGGGSYNEQYF. The CDR3 DNA reads TGCGCCAGCAGCTTTTCGGGCGGGGGCTCCTACAATGAGCAGTACTTC. J is TRBJ2-7 and V is TRBV5-1; possible D gene TRBD2, 7 bases. The CDR3 sequence is 16 residues long. CDR1 is SGHRS and CDR2 is YFSETQ in the germline V gene. The V and J ends lost 2 bases and 7 bases respectively, with 22 bases between them.

The chain combines TRBV15 with TRBJ1-5; D not resolved. The V gene's germline CDR1 is LNHNV and CDR2 YYDKDF (reference sequence). The V end was cut by 0 bases, the J end by 5 bases, with 11 bases between. The CDR3 runs 15 residues. The CDR3 sequence: CATSRDGVFDQPQHF. The CDR3 DNA reads as TGTGCCACCAGCAGAGATGGGGTTTTCGATCAGCCCCAGCATTTT.

The table lists this clonotype with a few counts. The chain is built from TRBV6-4 and TRBJ2-3; no firm D call. This CDR3 comprises 14 residues. Per germline, CDR1 MRHNA and CDR2 SNTAGT. V was pared by 0 bases and J by 0 bases, with 4 bases between. Here the CDR3 DNA reads TGTGCCAGCAGTGACTCACGAAGCACAGATACGCAGTATTTT. Translation gives CASSDSRSTDTQYF.

This clonotype was recorded a few times. The chain joins TRBV29-1 to TRBJ1-1; D is unresolved. Trimming left V 0 bases short and J 4 bases short, with 9 bases between. The CDR3 covers 13 residues. CDR1 is SQVTM and CDR2 is ANQGSEA in the germline V gene. CDR3 nucleotide sequence: TGCAGCGTTGAAGAGATGGGTGGCACTGAAGCTTTCTTT. Protein product: CSVEEMGGTEAFF.

This clonotype was seen ten or more times. The chain employs TRBV7-9 and TRBJ2-7; D gene unclear. Germline loops: CDR1 SEHNR, CDR2 FQNEAQ (reference sequence). The CDR3 runs 14 residues. Trimming shortened V by 3 bases and J by 0 bases, and 9 bases separated the two germline ends. The CDR3 DNA reads TGTGCCAGCAGCTTGGGCCCGAGCTCCTACGAGCAGTACTTC. Amino acids: CASSLGPSSYEQYF.

The V call is TRBV19, the J call TRBJ2-4, with D perhaps matching TRBD1 or TRBD2 (5 bases each). The CDR3 runs 13 residues. Trimming pared 6 bases from V and 6 bases from J, leaving 12 bases between. Germline values: CDR1 LNHDA, CDR2 SQIVND (reference sequence). The CDR3 DNA sequence: TGTGCCAGTAGCCACGATGGGGGAAACATTCAGTACTTC. This gives the protein CASSHDGGNIQYF.

V and J are TRBV12-3 or TRBV12-4 and TRBJ2-5; no clear D. The V end was cut by 3 bases, the J end by 1 base, with 12 bases between. The length of the CDR3 is 15 residues. The CDR3 DNA reads TGTGCCAGCAGTTTTGCCGCACAGATCCAAGAGACCCAGTACTTC. Protein sequence: CASSFAAQIQETQYF.

This clonotype appeared a single time. The chain uses TRBV4-1 and TRBJ1-5; no firm D call. CDR3 length equals 15 residues. Germline loops: CDR1 MGHRA, CDR2 YSYEKL. The V end lost 0 bases, the J end lost 10 bases, and 16 bases lay between the germline ends. CDR3 protein: CASSQDTSPGNPQHF. DNA for the CDR3: TGCGCCAGCAGCCAAGATACCAGCCCCGGGAATCCCCAGCATTTT.

In regard to this clonotype: The junction shows a germline mismatch at one end, possibly a read error. The rearrangement links TRBV5-1 to TRBJ2-7, with 7 bases matching TRBD2. Germline assignment: CDR1 SGHRS and CDR2 YFSETQ. The length of the CDR3 is 13 residues. CDR3 in DNA: TGCGCCAGCAGCTACGACGGGGGGACGGAGCGGTACTTC. Encoded protein: CASSYDGGTERYF.

The chain combines TRBV7-9 with TRBJ2-6; D gene unclear. Germline V gives CDR1 SEHNR, CDR2 FQNEAQ (reference sequence). The CDR3 spans 13 residues. V lost 10 bases and J 4 bases, leaving 11 bases between the germline ends. The CDR3 here is CATQNGGANVLTF. DNA for the CDR3: TGTGCCACCCAAAACGGGGGGGCCAACGTCCTGACTTTC. Full variable domain (rest looked up from reference TRBV7-9 and TRBJ2-6): DTGVSQNPRHKITKRGQNVTFRCDPISEHNRLYWYRQTLGQGPEFLTYFQNEAQLEKSRLLSDRFSAERPKGSFSTLEIQRTEQGDSAMYLCATQNGGANVLTFGAGSRLTVL.

The gene calls are TRBV12-3 or TRBV12-4 and TRBJ2-5; 12 bases match TRBD2. Trimming cost V 5 bases and J 2 bases; bases outside gene matches: 9. The length of the CDR3 is 17 residues. The CDR3: CASSEPGTSGFQETQYF. CDR3 bases: TGTGCCAGCAGTGAGCCCGGGACTAGCGGGTTTCAAGAGACCCAGTACTTC.

The rearrangement uses TRBV5-1 and TRBJ2-3; possibly TRBD1 or TRBD2 for D (5 bases each). The CDR3 contains 15 residues. The germline V gene has CDR1 SGHRS and CDR2 YFSETQ. V was cut by 4 bases and J by 2 bases, with 14 bases left in between. CDR3 nucleotides: TGCGCCAGCAGCCCGGGGTTGGGGGACACAGATACGCAGTATTTT. This encodes CASSPGLGDTDTQYF.

This chain joins TRBV27 and TRBJ2-7, with D possibly being TRBD1 or TRBD2 (5 bases each). Germline V gene lookup returns CDR1 MNHEY and CDR2 SMNVEV (reference sequence). This CDR3 contains 13 residues. The V gene lost 11 bases and the J gene lost 2 bases, with 16 bases spanning the gap. The DNA of the CDR3 is TGTGCCGGGAAACCGGGACCAGCCTACGAGCAGTACTTC. This translates into CAGKPGPAYEQYF.

This clonotype was counted only a few times. This sequence joins TRBV6-5 and TRBJ1-5; D gene ambiguous. V was trimmed by 0 bases and J by 3 bases, leaving 9 bases between them. This CDR3 region has 15 residues. Germline lookup yields CDR1 MNHEY and CDR2 SVGAGI. The CDR3 protein is CASSYSKGVNQPQHF. The CDR3 DNA reads TGTGCCAGCAGTTACTCGAAGGGCGTCAATCAGCCCCAGCATTTT.

The rearrangement uses TRBV6-5 and TRBJ2-1, with TRBD1 matching 9 bases. The J segment lost 2 bases and the V segment lost 1 base, leaving 3 bases of the junction unmatched. This CDR3 spans 16 amino acids. Germline assignment: CDR1 MNHEY and CDR2 SVGAGI. CDR3 residues: CASSYLGQGPYNEQFF. As DNA, the CDR3 is TGTGCCAGCAGTTACTTGGGACAGGGTCCCTACAATGAGCAGTTCTTC.

The V gene is TRBV27, the J gene TRBJ2-1, with 11 bases lining up with TRBD1. In germline, CDR1 is MNHEY, CDR2 SMNVEV (reference sequence). Unmatched junction bases numbered 3, after V lost 3 bases and J lost 8 bases. This CDR3 has 14 residues. CDR3 in amino acids: CASSLDRGQDEQFF. As DNA, the CDR3 is TGTGCCAGCAGTTTGGACAGGGGGCAGGATGAGCAGTTCTTC.

The CDR3 here is CASSLELAGARGEQFF. In nucleotides, the CDR3 is TGCGCCAGCAGCTTGGAACTAGCGGGAGCTAGGGGGGAGCAGTTCTTC. The V gene is TRBV5-1, the J gene TRBJ2-1, with 11 bases lining up with TRBD2. The CDR3 covers 16 residues. Looked up from germline, CDR1 is SGHRS and CDR2 is YFSETQ. V lost 0 bases, J lost 10 bases, and 9 bases stayed unmatched.

The rearrangement joins TRBV29-1 to TRBJ2-7; TRBD2 might be the D (6 bases). This CDR3 has 13 amino acids. V was pared by 7 bases and J by 1 base, with 14 bases between. In germline, CDR1 is SQVTM, CDR2 ANQGSEA. This CDR3 is CSAEWGDSYEQYF. The CDR3 region has the DNA TGCAGCGCCGAATGGGGGGATTCCTACGAGCAGTACTTC.

The chain carries TRBV7-2 and TRBJ1-2; maybe TRBD1 (6 bases). The germline CDR1 and CDR2 sequences are SGHTA and FQGNSA. V lost 2 bases, J lost 4 bases, and 14 bases lay in between. There are 15 residues in the CDR3. For the CDR3, the DNA is TGTGCCAGCAGCTTAAACGAGGGGGTCTTCTATGGCTACACCTTC. Its protein is CASSLNEGVFYGYTF.

V gene TRBV7-9 combines with J gene TRBJ2-7, with D tentatively TRBD1 (5 bases). The J call may be wrong; the DNA end is better matched by TRBJ2-5. The CDR3 spans 15 residues. The germline V gene encodes CDR1 SEHNR and CDR2 FQNEAQ (reference sequence). CDR3 nucleotides: TGTGCCAGCAGCCCAACACAGGTATCAAGGGAGACCCAGTACTTC. Translated: CASSPTQVSRETQYF.

This clonotype was counted only a few times. The chain has TRBV3-1 and TRBJ1-2; D call uncertain. The CDR3 contains 14 residues. Deletions cut 4 bases from V and 0 bases from J, with 9 bases between. Germline lookup yields CDR1 LGHDT and CDR2 YNNKEL (reference sequence). Written as DNA, the CDR3 is TGTGCCAGCAGCCCATCGGTGGCTAACTATGGCTACACCTTC. It is translated as CASSPSVANYGYTF.

This clonotype was counted a few times. This chain joins TRBV2 and TRBJ2-5, with D possibly being TRBD1 (5 bases). The CDR3 totals 14 residues. V was cut by 1 base and J by 2 bases, with 8 bases left in between. Germline V lookup: CDR1 SNHLY, CDR2 FYNNEI. The CDR3 here is CASSEGRVQETQYF. In DNA, the CDR3 is TGTGCCAGCAGTGAAGGCAGGGTACAAGAGACCCAGTACTTC.

The gene calls are TRBV11-2 and TRBJ2-1; unclear D gene. CDR3 length: 16 residues. Germline values: CDR1 SGHAT, CDR2 FQNNGV. Between the trimmed V and J ends, which lost 4 bases and 7 bases, there was a span of 20 bases. The CDR3 region has the DNA TGTGCCAGCAGCTCTGCCGTTCGGCGGTGGTGGAATGAGCAGTTCTTC. Translating it yields CASSSAVRRWWNEQFF.

This clonotype was found once. This rearrangement joins TRBV25-1 to TRBJ2-1; maybe TRBD2 (6 bases). There are 14 residues in the CDR3. CDR1 and CDR2 from the germline V gene are MGHDK and SYGVNS. The CDR3 reads CVTQGLVPINEQFF. CDR3 in DNA: TGTGTCACCCAGGGACTCGTCCCTATCAATGAGCAGTTCTTC.

The chain couples TRBV6-2 or TRBV6-3 to TRBJ2-2; D is unresolved. V lost 7 bases and J 3 bases, leaving 9 bases between the germline ends. Germline V CDR1 and CDR2: MNHEY, SVGEGT. This CDR3 contains 13 residues. This CDR3 is CASKMVYTGELFF. CDR3 DNA: TGTGCCAGCAAGATGGTTTACACCGGGGAGCTGTTTTTT.